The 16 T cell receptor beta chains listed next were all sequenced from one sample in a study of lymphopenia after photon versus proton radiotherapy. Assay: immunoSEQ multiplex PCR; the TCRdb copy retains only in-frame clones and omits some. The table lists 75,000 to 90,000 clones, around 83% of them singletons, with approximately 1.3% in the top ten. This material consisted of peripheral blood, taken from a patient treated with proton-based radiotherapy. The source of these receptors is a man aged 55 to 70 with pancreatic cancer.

The CDR3 nucleotides read TGTGCCAGCACCACCTACAGGGGCAATGAAAAACTGTTTTTT. It translates to CASTTYRGNEKLFF. The rearrangement links TRBV7-9 to TRBJ1-4, with 7 bases lining up with TRBD1. Germline assignment: CDR1 SEHNR and CDR2 FQNEAQ (reference sequence). This CDR3 comprises 14 residues. Unmatched junction bases numbered 7, after V lost 7 bases and J lost 5 bases.

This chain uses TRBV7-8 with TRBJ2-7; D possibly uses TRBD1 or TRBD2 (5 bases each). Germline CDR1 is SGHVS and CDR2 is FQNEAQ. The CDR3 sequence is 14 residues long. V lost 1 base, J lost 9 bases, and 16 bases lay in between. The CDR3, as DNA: TGTGCCAGCAGCTTAGGACTCCGGGACCCCAGGCAGTACTTC. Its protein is CASSLGLRDPRQYF.

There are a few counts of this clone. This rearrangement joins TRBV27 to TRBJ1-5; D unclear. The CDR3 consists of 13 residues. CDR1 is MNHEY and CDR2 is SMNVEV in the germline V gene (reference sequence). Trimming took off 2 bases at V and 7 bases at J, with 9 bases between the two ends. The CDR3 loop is CASSLRQNQPQHF. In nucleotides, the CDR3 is TGTGCCAGCAGTTTACGGCAGAACCAGCCCCAGCATTTT.

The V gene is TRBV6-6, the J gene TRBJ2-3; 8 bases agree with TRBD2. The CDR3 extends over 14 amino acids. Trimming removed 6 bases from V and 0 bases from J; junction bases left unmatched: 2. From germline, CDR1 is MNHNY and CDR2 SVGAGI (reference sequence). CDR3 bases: TGTGCCAGCAGACCGGGGGGGAGCACAGATACGCAGTATTTT. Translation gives CASRPGGSTDTQYF.

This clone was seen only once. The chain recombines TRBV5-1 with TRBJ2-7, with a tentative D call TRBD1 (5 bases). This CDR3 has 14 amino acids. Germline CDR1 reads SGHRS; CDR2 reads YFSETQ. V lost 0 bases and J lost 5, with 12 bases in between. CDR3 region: CASSLVSGSHEQYF. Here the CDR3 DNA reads TGCGCCAGCAGCTTGGTTTCAGGGTCCCACGAGCAGTACTTC.

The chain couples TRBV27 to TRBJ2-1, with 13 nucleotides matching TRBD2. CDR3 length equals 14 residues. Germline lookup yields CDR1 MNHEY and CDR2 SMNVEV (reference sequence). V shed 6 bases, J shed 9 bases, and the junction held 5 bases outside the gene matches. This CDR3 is CASRGLAGASEQFF. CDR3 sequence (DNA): TGTGCCAGCAGAGGACTAGCGGGAGCCTCTGAGCAGTTCTTC.

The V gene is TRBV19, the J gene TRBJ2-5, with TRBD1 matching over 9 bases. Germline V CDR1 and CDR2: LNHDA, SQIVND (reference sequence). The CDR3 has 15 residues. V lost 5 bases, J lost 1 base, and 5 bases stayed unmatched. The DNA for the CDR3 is TGTGCCAGTAGTCCGGCGACAGGGGGCCAAGAGACCCAGTACTTC. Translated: CASSPATGGQETQYF.

The CDR3 is CASSLGQGANTEAFF. CDR3 sequence (DNA): TGTGCCAGCTCCCTCGGACAGGGCGCGAACACTGAAGCTTTCTTT. The V gene is TRBV18, the J gene TRBJ1-1, with 8 bases matching TRBD1. There are 15 residues in the CDR3. Germline lookup yields CDR1 KGHSH and CDR2 LQKENI. With V trimmed by 6 bases and J by 1 base, 7 bases remained unmatched.

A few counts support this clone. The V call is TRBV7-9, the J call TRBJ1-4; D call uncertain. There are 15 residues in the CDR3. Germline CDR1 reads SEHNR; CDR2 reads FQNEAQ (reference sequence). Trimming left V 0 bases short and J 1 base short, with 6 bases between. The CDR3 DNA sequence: TGTGCCAGCAGCTTAGCTAGAGGAACTAATGAAAAACTGTTTTTT. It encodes CASSLARGTNEKLFF.

The chain's CDR3 is CASLTTGALKENTEAFF. The DNA for the CDR3 is TGTGCCAGCCTTACTACCGGGGCCCTTAAGGAGAACACTGAAGCTTTCTTT. The V gene is TRBV28, the J gene TRBJ1-1; tentative D call: TRBD1 (5 bases). Trimming stripped 8 bases from V and 1 base from J, with 23 bases between. The CDR3 totals 17 residues. Germline CDR1 MDHEN, CDR2 SYDVKM.

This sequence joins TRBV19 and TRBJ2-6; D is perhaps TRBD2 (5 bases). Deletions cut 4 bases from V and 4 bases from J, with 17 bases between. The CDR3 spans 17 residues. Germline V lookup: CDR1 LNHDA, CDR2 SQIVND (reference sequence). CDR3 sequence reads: CASSTRLGASGANVLTF. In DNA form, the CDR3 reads TGTGCCAGTAGTACCCGCCTGGGAGCCTCCGGGGCCAACGTCCTGACTTTC.

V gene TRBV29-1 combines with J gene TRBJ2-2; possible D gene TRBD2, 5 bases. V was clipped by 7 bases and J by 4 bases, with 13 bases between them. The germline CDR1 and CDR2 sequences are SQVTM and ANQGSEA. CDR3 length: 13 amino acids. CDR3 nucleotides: TGCAGCGCTTCTTCAGGAGGCACCGGGGAGCTGTTTTTT. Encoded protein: CSASSGGTGELFF.

In nucleotides, the CDR3 is TGTGCCACCAGCAGAGATCAGGGCCGCGAGCAGTACTTC. It codes for CATSRDQGREQYF. The gene calls are TRBV15 and TRBJ2-7, with D possibly TRBD1 on 5 matching bases. This CDR3 contains 13 residues. V was trimmed by 0 bases and J by 6 bases, leaving 9 bases between them. The germline gives CDR1 LNHNV, CDR2 YYDKDF (reference sequence).

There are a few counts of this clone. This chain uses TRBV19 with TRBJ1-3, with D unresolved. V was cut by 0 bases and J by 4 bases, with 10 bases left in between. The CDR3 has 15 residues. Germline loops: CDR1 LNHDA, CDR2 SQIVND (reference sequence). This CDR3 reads CASSIDGTAGNTIYF. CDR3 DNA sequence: TGTGCCAGTAGTATAGACGGAACAGCCGGAAACACCATATATTTT.

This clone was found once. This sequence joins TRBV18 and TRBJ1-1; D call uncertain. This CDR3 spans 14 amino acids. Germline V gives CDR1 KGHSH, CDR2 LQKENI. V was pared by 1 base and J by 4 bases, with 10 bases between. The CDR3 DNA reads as TGTGCCAGCTCACCACGCCTGGCAGCCACTGAAGCTTTCTTT. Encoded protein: CASSPRLAATEAFF.

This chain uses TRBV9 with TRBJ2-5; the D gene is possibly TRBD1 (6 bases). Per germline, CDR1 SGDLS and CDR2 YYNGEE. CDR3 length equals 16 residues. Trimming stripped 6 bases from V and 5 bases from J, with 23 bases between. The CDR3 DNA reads TGTGCCAGCACCGTGGGACACAGGTCCTTAGGGGAGACCCAGTACTTC. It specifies CASTVGHRSLGETQYF.